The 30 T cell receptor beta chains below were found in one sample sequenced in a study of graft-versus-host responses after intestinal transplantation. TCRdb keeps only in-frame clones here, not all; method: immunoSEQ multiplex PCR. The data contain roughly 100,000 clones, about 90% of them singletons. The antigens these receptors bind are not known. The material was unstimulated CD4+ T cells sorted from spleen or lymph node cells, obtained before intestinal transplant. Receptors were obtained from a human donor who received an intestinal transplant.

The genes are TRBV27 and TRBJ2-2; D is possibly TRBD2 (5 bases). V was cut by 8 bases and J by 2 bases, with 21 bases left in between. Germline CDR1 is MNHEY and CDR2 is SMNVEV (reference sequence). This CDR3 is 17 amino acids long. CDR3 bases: TGTGCCAGCGCGGTAGCGCCCCCCGATGGAAACACCGGGGAGCTGTTTTTT. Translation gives CASAVAPPDGNTGELFF.

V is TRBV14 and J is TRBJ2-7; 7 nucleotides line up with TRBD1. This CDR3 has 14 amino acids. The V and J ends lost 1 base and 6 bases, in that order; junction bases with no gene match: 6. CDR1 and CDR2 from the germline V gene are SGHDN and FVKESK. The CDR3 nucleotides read TGTGCCAGCAGCCAAGGGCAGGGGGTACGCGAGCAGTACTTC. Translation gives CASSQGQGVREQYF.

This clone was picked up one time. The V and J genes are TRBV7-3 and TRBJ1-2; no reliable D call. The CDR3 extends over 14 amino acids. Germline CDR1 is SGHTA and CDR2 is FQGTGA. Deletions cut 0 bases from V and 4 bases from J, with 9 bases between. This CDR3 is CASSLTAGSYGYTF. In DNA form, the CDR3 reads TGTGCCAGCAGCTTAACGGCGGGGTCCTATGGCTACACCTTC.

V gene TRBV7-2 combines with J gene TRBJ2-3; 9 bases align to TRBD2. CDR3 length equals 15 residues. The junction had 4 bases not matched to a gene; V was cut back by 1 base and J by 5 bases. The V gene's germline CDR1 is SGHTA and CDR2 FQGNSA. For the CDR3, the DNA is TGTGCCAGCAGCTTAGGTCCAGCGGGGGGAGATACGCAGTATTTT. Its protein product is CASSLGPAGGDTQYF.

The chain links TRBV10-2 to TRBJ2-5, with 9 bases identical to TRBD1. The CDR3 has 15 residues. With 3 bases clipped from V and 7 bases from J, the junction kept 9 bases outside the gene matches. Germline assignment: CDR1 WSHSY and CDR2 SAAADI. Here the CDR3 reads CASSETGGEFRTQYF. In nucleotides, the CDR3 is TGCGCCAGCAGTGAAACAGGGGGCGAGTTCAGGACCCAGTACTTC.

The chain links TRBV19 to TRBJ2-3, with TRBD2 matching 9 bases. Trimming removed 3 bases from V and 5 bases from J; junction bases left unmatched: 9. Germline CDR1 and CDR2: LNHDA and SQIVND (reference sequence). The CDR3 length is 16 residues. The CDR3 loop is CASSIFAGGPGDTQYF. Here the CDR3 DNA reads TGTGCCAGTAGTATTTTCGCGGGGGGGCCAGGAGATACGCAGTATTTT.

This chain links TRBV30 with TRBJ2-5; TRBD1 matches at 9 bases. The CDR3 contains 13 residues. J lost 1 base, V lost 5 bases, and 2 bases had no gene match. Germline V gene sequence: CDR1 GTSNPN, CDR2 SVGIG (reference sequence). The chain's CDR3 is CAWGTGLQETQYF. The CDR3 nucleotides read TGTGCCTGGGGGACAGGGCTCCAAGAGACCCAGTACTTC.

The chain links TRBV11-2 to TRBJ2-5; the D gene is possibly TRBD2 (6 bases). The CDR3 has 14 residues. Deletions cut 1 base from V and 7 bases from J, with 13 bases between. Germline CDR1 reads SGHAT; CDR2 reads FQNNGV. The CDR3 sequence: CASSLGDSIGTQYF. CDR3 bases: TGTGCCAGCAGCTTAGGGGACTCAATAGGGACCCAGTACTTC.

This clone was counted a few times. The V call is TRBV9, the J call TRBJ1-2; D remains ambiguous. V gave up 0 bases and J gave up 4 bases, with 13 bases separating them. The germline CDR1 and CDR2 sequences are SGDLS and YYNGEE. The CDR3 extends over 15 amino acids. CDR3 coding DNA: TGTGCCAGCAGCGTAGGAGGCATCGGCTTCTATGGCTACACCTTC. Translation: CASSVGGIGFYGYTF.

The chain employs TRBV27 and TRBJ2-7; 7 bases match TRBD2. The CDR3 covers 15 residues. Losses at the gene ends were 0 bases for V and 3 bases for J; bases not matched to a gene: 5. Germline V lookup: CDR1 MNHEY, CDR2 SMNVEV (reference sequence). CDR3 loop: CASSLSGTTSYEQYF. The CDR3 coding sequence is TGTGCCAGCAGTTTATCCGGGACTACGAGCTACGAGCAGTACTTC.

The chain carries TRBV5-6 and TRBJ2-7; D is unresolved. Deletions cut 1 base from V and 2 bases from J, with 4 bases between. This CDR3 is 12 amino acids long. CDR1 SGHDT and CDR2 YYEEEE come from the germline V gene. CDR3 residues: CASSLYTYEQYF. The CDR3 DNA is TGTGCCAGCAGCTTGTACACCTACGAGCAGTACTTC.

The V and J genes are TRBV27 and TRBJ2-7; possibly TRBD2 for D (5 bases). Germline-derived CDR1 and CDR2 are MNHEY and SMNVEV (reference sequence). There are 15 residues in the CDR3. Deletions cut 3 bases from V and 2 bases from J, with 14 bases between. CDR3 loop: CASSFQWSGAYEQYF. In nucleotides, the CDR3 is TGTGCCAGCAGTTTCCAATGGAGCGGCGCCTACGAGCAGTACTTC.

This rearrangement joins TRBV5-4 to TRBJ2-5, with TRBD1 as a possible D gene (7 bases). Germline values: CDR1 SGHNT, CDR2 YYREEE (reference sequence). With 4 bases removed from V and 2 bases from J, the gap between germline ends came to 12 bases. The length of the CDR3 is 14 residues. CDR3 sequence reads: CASSAGTEQETQYF. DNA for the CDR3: TGTGCCAGCAGCGCGGGGACAGAACAAGAGACCCAGTACTTC.

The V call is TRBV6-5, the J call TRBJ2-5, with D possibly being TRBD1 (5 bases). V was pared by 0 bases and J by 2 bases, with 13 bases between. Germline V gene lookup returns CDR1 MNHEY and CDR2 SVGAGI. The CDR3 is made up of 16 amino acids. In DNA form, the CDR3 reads TGTGCCAGCAGTTACTCGTTTGGGGCTGATCAAGAGACCCAGTACTTC. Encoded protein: CASSYSFGADQETQYF.

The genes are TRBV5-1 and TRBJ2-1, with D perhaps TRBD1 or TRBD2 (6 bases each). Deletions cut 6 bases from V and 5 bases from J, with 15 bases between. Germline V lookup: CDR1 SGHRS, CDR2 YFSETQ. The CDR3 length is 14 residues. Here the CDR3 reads CASNKGGRDNEQFF. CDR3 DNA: TGCGCCAGCAACAAAGGGGGGCGGGACAATGAGCAGTTCTTC.

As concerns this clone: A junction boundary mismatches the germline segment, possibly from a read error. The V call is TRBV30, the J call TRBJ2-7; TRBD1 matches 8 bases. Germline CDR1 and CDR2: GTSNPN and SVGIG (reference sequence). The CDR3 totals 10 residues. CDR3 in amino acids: CAWRGDRHSF. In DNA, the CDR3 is TGTGCCTGGAGGGGGGACAGGCATTCCTTC.

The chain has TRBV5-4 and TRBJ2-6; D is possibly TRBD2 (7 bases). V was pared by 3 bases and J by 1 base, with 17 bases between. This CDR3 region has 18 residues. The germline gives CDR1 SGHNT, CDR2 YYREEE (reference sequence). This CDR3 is CASSSLAGRGSGANVLTF. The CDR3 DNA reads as TGTGCCAGCAGCTCCCTCGCGGGGAGGGGGTCTGGGGCCAACGTCCTGACTTTC.

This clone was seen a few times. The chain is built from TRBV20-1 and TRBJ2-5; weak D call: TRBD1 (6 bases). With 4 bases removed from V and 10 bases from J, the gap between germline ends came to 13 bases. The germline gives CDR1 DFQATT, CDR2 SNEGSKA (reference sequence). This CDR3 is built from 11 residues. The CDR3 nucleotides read TGCAGTGCTACAGACAGGAAAGGCCAGTACTTC. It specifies CSATDRKGQYF.

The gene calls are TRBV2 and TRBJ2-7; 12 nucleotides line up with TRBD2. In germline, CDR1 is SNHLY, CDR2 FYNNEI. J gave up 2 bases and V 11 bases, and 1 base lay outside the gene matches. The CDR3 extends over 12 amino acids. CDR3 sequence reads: CAGLAGTYEQYF. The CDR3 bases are TGTGCCGGACTAGCGGGGACCTACGAGCAGTACTTC.

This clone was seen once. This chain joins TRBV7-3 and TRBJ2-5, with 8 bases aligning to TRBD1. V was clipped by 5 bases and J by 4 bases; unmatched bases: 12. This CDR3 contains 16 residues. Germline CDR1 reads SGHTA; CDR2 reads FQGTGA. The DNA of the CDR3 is TGTGCCAGCAGCCCCAGGCCGACAGGGGAGACAGAGACCCAGTACTTC. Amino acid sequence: CASSPRPTGETETQYF.

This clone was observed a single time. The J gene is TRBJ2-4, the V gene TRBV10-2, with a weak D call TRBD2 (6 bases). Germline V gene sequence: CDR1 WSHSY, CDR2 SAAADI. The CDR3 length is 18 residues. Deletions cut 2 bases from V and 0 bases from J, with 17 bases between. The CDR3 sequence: CASSESGLAYLAKNIQYF. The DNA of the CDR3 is TGCGCCAGCAGTGAGAGTGGGCTAGCGTACCTAGCCAAAAACATTCAGTACTTC.

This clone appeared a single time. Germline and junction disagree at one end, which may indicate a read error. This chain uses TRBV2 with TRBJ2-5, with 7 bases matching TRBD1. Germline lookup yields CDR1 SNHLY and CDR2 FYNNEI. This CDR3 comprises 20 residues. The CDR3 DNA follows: TGTGCCAGCAGTCCGAGCCGACCGTTACAGGGGTACGCATACATTTGCAAGAATCACTTC. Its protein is CASSPSRPLQGYAYICKNHF.

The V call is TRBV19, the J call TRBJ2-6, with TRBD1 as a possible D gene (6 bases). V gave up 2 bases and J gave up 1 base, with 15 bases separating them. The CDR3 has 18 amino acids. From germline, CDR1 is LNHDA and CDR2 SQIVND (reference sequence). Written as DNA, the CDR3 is TGTGCCAGTAGTATACAGGGGACCCGCGGATCTGGGGCCAACGTCCTGACTTTC. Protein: CASSIQGTRGSGANVLTF.

Here the CDR3 reads CASSPGLALGAFF. The CDR3 region has the DNA TGTGCCAGCAGTCCGGGTCTCGCTTTGGGAGCTTTCTTT. This chain uses TRBV27 with TRBJ1-1; D is ambiguous. The CDR3 is 13 amino acids. V was trimmed by 5 bases and J by 10 bases, leaving 17 bases between them. CDR1 and CDR2 (germline): MNHEY, SMNVEV (reference sequence).

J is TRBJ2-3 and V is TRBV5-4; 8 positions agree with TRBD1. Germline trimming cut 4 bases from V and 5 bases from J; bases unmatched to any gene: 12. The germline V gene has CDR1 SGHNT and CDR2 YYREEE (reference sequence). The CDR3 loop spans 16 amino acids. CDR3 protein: CASSPTGGFRGDTQYF. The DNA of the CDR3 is TGTGCCAGCAGCCCAACAGGGGGGTTTAGGGGAGATACGCAGTATTTT.

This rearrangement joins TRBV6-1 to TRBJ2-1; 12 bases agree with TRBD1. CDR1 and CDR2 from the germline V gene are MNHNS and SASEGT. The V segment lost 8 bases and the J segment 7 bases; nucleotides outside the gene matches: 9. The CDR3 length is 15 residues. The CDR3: CASYGTGGLPNEQFF. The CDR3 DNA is TGTGCCAGCTATGGGACAGGGGGCCTCCCGAATGAGCAGTTCTTC.

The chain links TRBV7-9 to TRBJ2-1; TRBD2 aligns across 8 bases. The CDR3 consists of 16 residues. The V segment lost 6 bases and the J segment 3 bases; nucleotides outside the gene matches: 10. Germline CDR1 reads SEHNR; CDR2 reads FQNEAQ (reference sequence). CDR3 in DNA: TGTGCCAGCAGACCTCTTAGGACTAGCAGCTACAATGAGCAGTTCTTC. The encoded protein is CASRPLRTSSYNEQFF. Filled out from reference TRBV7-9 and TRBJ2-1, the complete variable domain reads DTGVSQNPRHKITKRGQNVTFRCDPISEHNRLYWYRQTLGQGPEFLTYFQNEAQLEKSRLLSDRFSAERPKGSFSTLEIQRTEQGDSAMYLCASRPLRTSSYNEQFFGPGTRLTVL.

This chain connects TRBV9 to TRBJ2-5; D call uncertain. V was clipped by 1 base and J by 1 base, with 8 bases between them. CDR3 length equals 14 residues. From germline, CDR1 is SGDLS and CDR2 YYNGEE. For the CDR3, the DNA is TGTGCCAGCAGCGTAATGAAGATCCAAGAGACCCAGTACTTC. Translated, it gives CASSVMKIQETQYF.

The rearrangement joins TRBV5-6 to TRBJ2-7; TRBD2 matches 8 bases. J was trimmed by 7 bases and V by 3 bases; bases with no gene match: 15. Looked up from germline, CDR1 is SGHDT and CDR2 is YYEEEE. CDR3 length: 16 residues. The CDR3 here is CASSSRLARVSEEQYF. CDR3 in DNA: TGTGCCAGCAGCTCAAGACTAGCGCGCGTGTCGGAGGAGCAGTACTTC. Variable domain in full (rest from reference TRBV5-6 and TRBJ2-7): DAGVTQSPTHLIKTRGQQVTLRCSPKSGHDTVSWYQQALGQGPQFIFQYYEEEERQRGNFPDRFSGHQFPNYSSELNVNALLLGDSALYLCASSSRLARVSEEQYFGPGTRLTVT.

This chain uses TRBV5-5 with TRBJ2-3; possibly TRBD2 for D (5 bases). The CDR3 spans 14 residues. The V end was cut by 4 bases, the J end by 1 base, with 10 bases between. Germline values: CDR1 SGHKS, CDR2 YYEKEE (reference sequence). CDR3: CASSAGPGTDTQYF. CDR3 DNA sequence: TGTGCCAGCAGCGCGGGTCCGGGCACAGATACGCAGTATTTT.